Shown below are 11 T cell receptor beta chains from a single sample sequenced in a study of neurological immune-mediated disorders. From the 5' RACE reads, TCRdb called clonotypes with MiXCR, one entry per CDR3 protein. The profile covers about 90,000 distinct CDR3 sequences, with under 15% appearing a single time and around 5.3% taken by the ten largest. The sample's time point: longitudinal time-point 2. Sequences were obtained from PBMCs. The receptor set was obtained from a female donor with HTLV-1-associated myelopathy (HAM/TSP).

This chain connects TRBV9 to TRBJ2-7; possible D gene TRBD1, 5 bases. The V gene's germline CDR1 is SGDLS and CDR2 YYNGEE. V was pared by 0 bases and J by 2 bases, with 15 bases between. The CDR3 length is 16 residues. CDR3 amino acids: CASSVGDSRPTYEQYF. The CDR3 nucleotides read TGTGCCAGCAGCGTAGGTGACAGCCGACCAACCTACGAGCAGTACTTC. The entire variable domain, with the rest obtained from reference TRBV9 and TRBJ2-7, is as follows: DSGVTQTPKHLITATGQRVTLRCSPRSGDLSVYWYQQSLDQGLQFLIQYYNGEERAKGNILERFSAQQFPDLHSELNLSSLELGDSALYFCASSVGDSRPTYEQYFGPGTRLTVT.

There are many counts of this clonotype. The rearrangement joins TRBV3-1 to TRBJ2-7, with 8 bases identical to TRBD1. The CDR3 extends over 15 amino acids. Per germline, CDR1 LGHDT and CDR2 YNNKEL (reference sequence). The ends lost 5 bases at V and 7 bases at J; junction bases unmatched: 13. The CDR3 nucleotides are TGTGCCAGCAGCTCCAAGGGGACAGGCCTCGGGGAGCAGTACTTC. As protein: CASSSKGTGLGEQYF.

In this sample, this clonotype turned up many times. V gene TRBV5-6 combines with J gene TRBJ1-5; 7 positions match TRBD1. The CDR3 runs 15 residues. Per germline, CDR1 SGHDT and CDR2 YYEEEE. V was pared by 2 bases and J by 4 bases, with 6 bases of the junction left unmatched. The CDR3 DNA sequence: TGTGCCAGCAGCTTCCACGGGACAGCTAATCAGCCCCAGCATTTT. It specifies CASSFHGTANQPQHF.

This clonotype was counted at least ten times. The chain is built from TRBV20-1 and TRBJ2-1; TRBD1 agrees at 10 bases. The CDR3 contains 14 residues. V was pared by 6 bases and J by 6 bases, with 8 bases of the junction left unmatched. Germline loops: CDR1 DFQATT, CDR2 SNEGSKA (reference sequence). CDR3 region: CSAGRGQGFNEQFF. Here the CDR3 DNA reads TGCAGTGCCGGCCGGGGACAGGGGTTCAATGAGCAGTTCTTC.

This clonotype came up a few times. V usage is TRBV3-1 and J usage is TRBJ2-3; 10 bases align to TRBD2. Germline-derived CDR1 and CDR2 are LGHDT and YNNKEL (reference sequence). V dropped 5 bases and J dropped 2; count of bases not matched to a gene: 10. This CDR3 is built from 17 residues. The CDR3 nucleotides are TGTGCCAGCAGCTCCCGGCCAGCGGGGGGGACCACAGATACGCAGTATTTT. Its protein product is CASSSRPAGGTTDTQYF.

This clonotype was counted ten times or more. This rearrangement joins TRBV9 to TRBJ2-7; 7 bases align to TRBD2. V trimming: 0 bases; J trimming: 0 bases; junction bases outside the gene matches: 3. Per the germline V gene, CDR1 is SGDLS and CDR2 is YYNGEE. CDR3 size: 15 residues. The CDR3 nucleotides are TGTGCCAGCAGCGTAGCTAGCGGAAACTCCTACGAGCAGTACTTC. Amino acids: CASSVASGNSYEQYF.

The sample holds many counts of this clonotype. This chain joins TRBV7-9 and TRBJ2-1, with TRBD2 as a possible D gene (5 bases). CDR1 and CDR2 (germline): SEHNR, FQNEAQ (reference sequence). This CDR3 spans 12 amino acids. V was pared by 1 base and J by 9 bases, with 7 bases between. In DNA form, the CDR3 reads TGTGCCAGCAGCTTAGGAGCGGCTGAGCAGTTCTTC. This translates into CASSLGAAEQFF.

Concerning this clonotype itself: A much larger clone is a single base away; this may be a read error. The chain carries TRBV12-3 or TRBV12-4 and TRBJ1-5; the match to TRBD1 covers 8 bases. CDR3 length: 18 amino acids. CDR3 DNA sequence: TGTGCCAGCAGTTTCGGTTCGGACAGGGCATATAGCAATCAGCACCAGCATTTT. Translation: CASSFGSDRAYSNQHQHF.

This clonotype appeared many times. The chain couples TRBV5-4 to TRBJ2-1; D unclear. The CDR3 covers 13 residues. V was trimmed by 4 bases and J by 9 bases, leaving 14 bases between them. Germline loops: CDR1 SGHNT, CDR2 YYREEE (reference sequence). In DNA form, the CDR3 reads TGTGCCAGCAGCCTAGATGCGGAGAGTGAGCAGTTCTTC. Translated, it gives CASSLDAESEQFF.

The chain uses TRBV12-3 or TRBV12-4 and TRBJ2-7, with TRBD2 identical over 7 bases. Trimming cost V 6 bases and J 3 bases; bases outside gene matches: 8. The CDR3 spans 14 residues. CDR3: CASSPPAGFYEQYF. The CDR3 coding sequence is TGTGCCAGCAGCCCCCCAGCGGGGTTCTACGAGCAGTACTTC.

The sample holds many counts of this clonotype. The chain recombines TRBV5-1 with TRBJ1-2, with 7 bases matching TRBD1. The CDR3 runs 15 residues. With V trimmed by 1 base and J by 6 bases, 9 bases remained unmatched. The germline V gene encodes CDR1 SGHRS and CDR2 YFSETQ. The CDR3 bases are TGCGCCAGCAGCTTGATTTACATGACAGGGCATGGCTACACCTTC. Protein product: CASSLIYMTGHGYTF.